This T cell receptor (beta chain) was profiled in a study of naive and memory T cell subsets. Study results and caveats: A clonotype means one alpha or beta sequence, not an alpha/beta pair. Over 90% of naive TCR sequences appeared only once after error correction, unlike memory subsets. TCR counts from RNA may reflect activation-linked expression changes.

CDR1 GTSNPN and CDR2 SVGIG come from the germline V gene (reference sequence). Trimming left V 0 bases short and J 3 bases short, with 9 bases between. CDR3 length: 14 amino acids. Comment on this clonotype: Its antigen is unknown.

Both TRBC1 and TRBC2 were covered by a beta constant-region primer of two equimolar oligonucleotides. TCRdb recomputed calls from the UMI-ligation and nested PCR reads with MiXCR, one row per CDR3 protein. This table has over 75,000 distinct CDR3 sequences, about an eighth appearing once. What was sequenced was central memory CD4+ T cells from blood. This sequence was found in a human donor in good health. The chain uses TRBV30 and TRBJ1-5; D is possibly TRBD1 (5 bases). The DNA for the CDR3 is TGTGCCTGGAGTGTTGGGGGGAACAATCAGCCCCAGCATTTT. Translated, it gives CAWSVGGNNQPQHF.